This T cell receptor (beta chain) was sequenced for a study of spatial heterogeneity in lung cancer. This clonotype is categorized as medium-sized (0.01 to 0.1%). The time point: sample taken at primary tumor resection. Sequencing of whole RNA from tumor, nontumor lung or frozen PBMC involved no sorting. The donors comprised roughly 71 untreated early-stage non-small cell lung cancer patients. CDR1 and CDR2 from the germline V gene are LGHNT and FRNRAP. V was cut by 5 bases and J by 6 bases, with 22 bases left in between. The CDR3 has 17 amino acids. Each CDR3 protein gets one entry after TCRdb re-called the 5' RACE reads with MiXCR. The sample has 2,100 or so distinct CDR3 sequences, about 19% seen once.

Source: PBMCs, taken at surgery. This sequence was found in a male donor with early-stage non-small cell lung cancer. The chain is built from TRBV12-5 and TRBJ2-2; D may match TRBD1 or TRBD2 (5 bases each). CDR3 coding DNA: TGTGCTAGTGGTCAAATGACACTAGGGGCGCGGTCCGGGGAGCTGTTTTTT. Its protein product is CASGQMTLGARSGELFF.